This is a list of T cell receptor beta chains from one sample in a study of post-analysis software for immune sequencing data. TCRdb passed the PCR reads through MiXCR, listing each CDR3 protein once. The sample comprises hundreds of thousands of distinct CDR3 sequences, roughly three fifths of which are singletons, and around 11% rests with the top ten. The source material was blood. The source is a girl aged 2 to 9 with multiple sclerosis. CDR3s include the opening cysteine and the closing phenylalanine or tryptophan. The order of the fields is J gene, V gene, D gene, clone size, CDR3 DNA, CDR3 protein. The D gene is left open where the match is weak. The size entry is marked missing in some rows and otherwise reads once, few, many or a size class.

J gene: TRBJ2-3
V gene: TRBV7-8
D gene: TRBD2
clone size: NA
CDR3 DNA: TGTGCCAGCAGCTCCGTTAGCGGGCGGTGGGATACGCAGTATTTT
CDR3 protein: CASSSVSGRWDTQYF

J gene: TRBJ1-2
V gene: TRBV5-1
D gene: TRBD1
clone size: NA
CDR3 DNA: TGCGCCAGCAGTTCACACTCCGGGACAGGGGACAACTACGGCTACACCTTC
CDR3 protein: CASSSHSGTGDNYGYTF

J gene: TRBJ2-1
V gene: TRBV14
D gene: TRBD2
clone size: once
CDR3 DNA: TGTGCCAGCAGCCAACTAATAGCGGGACGGCAGTTCTTC
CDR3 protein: CASSQLIAGRQFF

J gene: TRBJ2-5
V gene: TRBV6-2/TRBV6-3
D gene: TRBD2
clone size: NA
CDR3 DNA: TGTGCCACCGTCCGGGGGGGAACTTTTAAGACCCAGTACTTC
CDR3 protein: CATVRGGTFKTQYF

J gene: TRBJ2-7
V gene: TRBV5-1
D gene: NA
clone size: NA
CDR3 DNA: TGCGCCAGCAGCCCGTCACTCGGACGGCTAACCTACGAGCAGTACTTC
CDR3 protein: CASSPSLGRLTYEQYF

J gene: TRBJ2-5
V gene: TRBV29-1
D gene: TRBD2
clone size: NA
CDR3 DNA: TGCAGCGTGGGGACTAGCGGGGGGGCCCGGGAGACCCAGTACTTC
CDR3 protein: CSVGTSGGARETQYF

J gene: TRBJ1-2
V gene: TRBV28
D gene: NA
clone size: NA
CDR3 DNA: TGTGCCAGCAGTTTACTTCTCTCCTATGGCTACACCTTC
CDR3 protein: CASSLLLSYGYTF

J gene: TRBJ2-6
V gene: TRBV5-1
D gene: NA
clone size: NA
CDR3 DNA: TGCGCCAGCAGCTCAGTACTCTCTGGGGCCAACGTCCTGACTTTC
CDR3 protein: CASSSVLSGANVLTF

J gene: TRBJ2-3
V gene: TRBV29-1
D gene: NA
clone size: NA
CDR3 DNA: TGCAGCGTTGAAGATCGGATACAGTATTTT
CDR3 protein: CSVEDRIQYF

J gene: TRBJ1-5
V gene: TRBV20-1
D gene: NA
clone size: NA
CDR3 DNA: TGCAGTGCTAGACAGGGGATAAATCAGCCCCAGCATTTT
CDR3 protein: CSARQGINQPQHF

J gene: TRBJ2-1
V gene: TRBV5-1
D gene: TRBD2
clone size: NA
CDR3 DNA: TGCGCCAGCAGTTCTTACCCGACTAGCGGGAGGCCAGGGATTTCCTACAATGAGCAGTTCTTC
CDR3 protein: CASSSYPTSGRPGISYNEQFF

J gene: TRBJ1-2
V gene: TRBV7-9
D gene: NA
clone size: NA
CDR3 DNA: TGTGCCAGCAGTTCCAGTTTCTATGGCTACACCTTC
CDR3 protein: CASSSSFYGYTF

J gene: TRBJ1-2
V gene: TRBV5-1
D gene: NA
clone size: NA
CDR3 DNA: TGCGCCAGCAGCTCCACCGGGACGGCAGCGTCCGGCTACACCTTC
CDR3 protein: CASSSTGTAASGYTF

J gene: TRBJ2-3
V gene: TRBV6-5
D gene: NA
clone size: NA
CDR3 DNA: TGTGCCAGACCCAGGGGAATTGGCACAGATACGCAGTATTTT
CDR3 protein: CARPRGIGTDTQYF